The 20 T cell receptor beta chains in this list originate from one sample, sequenced in a study of OX40 agonist ivuxolimab in advanced cancers. The method behind the library was the immunoSEQ multiplex PCR assay. The clones in this table, taken by TCRdb from immuneACCESS, are in-frame only. Not every clone is retained; where verified, under half of the shortfall comes from an unresolved V gene, and the cause of the rest is unknown. The sample table holds 68,000 or so clones, of which roughly 80% were seen once. The ten biggest clones cover approximately 11% of the sample. The material was CD4+ or CD8+ T cells sorted from blood, obtained in a trial of the OX40 agonist ivuxolimab. These receptors originate from an adult with an advanced solid tumor such as melanoma, head and neck, liver or kidney cancer.

The chain joins TRBV7-9 to TRBJ2-5; D is perhaps TRBD1 or TRBD2 (5 bases each). Germline CDR1 reads SEHNR; CDR2 reads FQNEAQ (reference sequence). The CDR3 totals 16 residues. Between the trimmed V and J ends, which lost 3 bases and 1 base, there was a span of 15 bases. CDR3 sequence (DNA): TGTGCCAGCAGCTTTCATGAGGGGTCCGTCCAAGAGACCCAGTACTTC. It yields the protein CASSFHEGSVQETQYF.

The genes are TRBV6-5 and TRBJ1-2; possibly TRBD1 for D (6 bases). Deletions cut 2 bases from V and 2 bases from J, with 12 bases between. This CDR3 is 15 amino acids long. CDR1 MNHEY and CDR2 SVGAGI come from the germline V gene. Written as DNA, the CDR3 is TGTGCCAGCAGTTACCTGGGACAAGAGAACTATGGCTACACCTTC. Its translation: CASSYLGQENYGYTF.

The gene calls are TRBV4-1 and TRBJ2-7, with 8 bases identical to TRBD2. The CDR3 is made up of 16 amino acids. CDR1 is MGHRA and CDR2 is YSYEKL in the germline V gene. V shed 0 bases and J 3 bases; nucleotides not matched to a gene: 7. This CDR3 reads CASSQDRVAGFYEQYF. The CDR3 DNA reads TGCGCCAGCAGCCAAGATCGGGTAGCGGGATTCTACGAGCAGTACTTC.

This clone was detected a few times. The CDR3 DNA sequence: TGTGCCAGCAGCTTGCCAGGACAGTCCGCCGGGGAGCTGTTTTTT. Protein: CASSLPGQSAGELFF. The genes are TRBV5-4 and TRBJ2-2; TRBD1 might be the D (6 bases). Trimming shortened V by 1 base and J by 6 bases, and 13 bases separated the two germline ends. The CDR3 covers 15 residues. CDR1 and CDR2 (germline): SGHNT, YYREEE (reference sequence).

The rearrangement links TRBV6-6 to TRBJ2-3, with unresolved D. Trimming removed 6 bases at V and 2 bases at J, with 12 bases between. CDR3 size: 14 residues. Germline V CDR1 and CDR2: MNHNY, SVGAGI (reference sequence). DNA for the CDR3: TGTGCCAGCAGAGGAGCTGCGGTCACAGATACGCAGTATTTT. Its protein is CASRGAAVTDTQYF.

The chain employs TRBV6-5 and TRBJ2-3, with D tentatively TRBD2 (5 bases). Deletions cut 4 bases from V and 2 bases from J, with 16 bases between. Germline assignment: CDR1 MNHEY and CDR2 SVGAGI. The CDR3 consists of 16 residues. The CDR3 DNA is TGTGCCAGCAGTTCCCCCGGGATGCAGGACACAGATACGCAGTATTTT. Its translation: CASSSPGMQDTDTQYF.

The V gene is TRBV2, the J gene TRBJ2-1, with TRBD2 matching 10 bases. J was trimmed by 1 base and V by 7 bases; bases with no gene match: 7. Germline CDR1 SNHLY, CDR2 FYNNEI. This CDR3 has 16 residues. In nucleotides, the CDR3 is TGTGCCAGCATTTCTAGCGGGGGACTTTCCTACAATGAGCAGTTCTTC. This codes for CASISSGGLSYNEQFF.

The chain joins TRBV6-5 to TRBJ1-5; D not resolved. The length of the CDR3 is 14 residues. Germline values: CDR1 MNHEY, CDR2 SVGAGI. V gave up 6 bases and J gave up 0 bases, with 9 bases separating them. The CDR3 bases are TGTGCCAGCAGCCGGGAGTATAGCAATCAGCCCCAGCATTTT. It is translated as CASSREYSNQPQHF.

The J gene is TRBJ2-1, the V gene TRBV7-9; 7 nucleotides agree with TRBD2. Germline V gene data show CDR1 as SEHNR and CDR2 as FQNEAQ (reference sequence). The CDR3 totals 14 residues. Trimming removed 1 base from V and 3 bases from J; junction bases left unmatched: 0. For the CDR3, the DNA is TGTGCCAGCAGCTTAGGCGGGGGCTACAATGAGCAGTTCTTC. The encoded protein is CASSLGGGYNEQFF.

A single count supports this clone. V and J are TRBV2 and TRBJ2-2; 16 positions match TRBD2. The CDR3 length is 16 residues. The germline CDR1 and CDR2 sequences are SNHLY and FYNNEI. The junction had 6 bases not matched to a gene; V was cut back by 8 bases and J by 6 bases. The CDR3 region is CASLGTSGRVSGELFF. CDR3 DNA: TGTGCCAGCCTGGGGACTAGCGGGAGGGTTTCCGGGGAGCTGTTTTTT.

The rearrangement links TRBV9 to TRBJ2-3, with 9 bases identical to TRBD2. The CDR3 is 16 amino acids. J gave up 2 bases and V 0 bases, and 4 bases lay outside the gene matches. Germline assignment: CDR1 SGDLS and CDR2 YYNGEE. The CDR3 here is CASSVGASGATDTQYF. The CDR3 nucleotides are TGTGCCAGCAGCGTAGGGGCTAGCGGGGCCACAGATACGCAGTATTTT. Using reference TRBV9 and TRBJ2-3 for the parts outside the CDR3, the full variable domain is DSGVTQTPKHLITATGQRVTLRCSPRSGDLSVYWYQQSLDQGLQFLIQYYNGEERAKGNILERFSAQQFPDLHSELNLSSLELGDSALYFCASSVGASGATDTQYFGPGTRLTVL.

The chain uses TRBV9 and TRBJ2-1; 14 nucleotides agree with TRBD2. CDR1 is SGDLS, CDR2 YYNGEE, per germline. V shed 4 bases, J shed 3 bases, and the junction held 9 bases outside the gene matches. The length of the CDR3 is 18 residues. The CDR3 is CASSMGLAGVPIYNEQFF. The DNA of the CDR3 is TGTGCCAGCAGCATGGGACTAGCGGGGGTCCCCATCTACAATGAGCAGTTCTTC. Supplemented by reference TRBV9 and TRBJ2-1, the full variable domain reads DSGVTQTPKHLITATGQRVTLRCSPRSGDLSVYWYQQSLDQGLQFLIQYYNGEERAKGNILERFSAQQFPDLHSELNLSSLELGDSALYFCASSMGLAGVPIYNEQFFGPGTRLTVL.

This rearrangement joins TRBV7-2 to TRBJ2-3; 11 bases line up with TRBD1. Germline V gives CDR1 SGHTA, CDR2 FQGNSA. J lost 6 bases, V lost 5 bases, and 7 bases had no gene match. The CDR3 has 15 residues. The CDR3 DNA reads TGTGCCAGCAGCCCCCCGGGACAGGGGGTGGATACGCAGTATTTT. Translating gives CASSPPGQGVDTQYF.

A note on this clone: Other DNA sequences of this sample code for an identical CDR3. The chain combines TRBV7-2 with TRBJ2-5; TRBD1 is a possible D gene (6 bases). Germline V CDR1 and CDR2: SGHTA, FQGNSA. With 2 bases removed from V and 3 bases from J, the gap between germline ends came to 7 bases. This CDR3 has 13 residues. CDR3 amino acids: CASSLPGEETQYF. The CDR3 DNA reads as TGTGCCAGCAGCTTACCAGGGGAAGAGACCCAGTACTTC.

The chain recombines TRBV19 with TRBJ2-7; D not resolved. V gave up 7 bases and J gave up 0 bases, with 16 bases separating them. The CDR3 sequence is 15 residues long. The germline gives CDR1 LNHDA, CDR2 SQIVND (reference sequence). CDR3 DNA: TGTGCCAGTACCCCCAGCGAGATAGGCTCCTACGAGCAGTACTTC. It is translated as CASTPSEIGSYEQYF.

This sequence joins TRBV14 and TRBJ2-3; the match to TRBD2 covers 10 bases. Germline CDR1 is SGHDN and CDR2 is FVKESK. There are 16 residues in the CDR3. J lost 4 bases, V lost 4 bases, and 8 bases had no gene match. DNA of the CDR3: TGTGCCAGCAGCCGTCTGAGCGGGAGGGGGTCAGATACGCAGTATTTT. Its protein product is CASSRLSGRGSDTQYF.

The chain uses TRBV4-3 and TRBJ2-7; 8 nucleotides align to TRBD1. Germline CDR1 LGHNA, CDR2 YSLEER. The CDR3 is 16 amino acids. Trimming at V came to 2 bases and at J to 4 bases, leaving 10 bases not matched to a gene. In nucleotides, the CDR3 is TGCGCCAGCAGCCAAAAGACAGGGGCCCGAACGTACGAGCAGTACTTC. It encodes CASSQKTGARTYEQYF.

The gene calls are TRBV5-6 and TRBJ1-4; no firm D call. Trimming pared 3 bases from V and 8 bases from J, leaving 11 bases between. Germline V lookup: CDR1 SGHDT, CDR2 YYEEEE. The CDR3 is 13 amino acids. The chain's CDR3 is CASSWSWAEKLFF. CDR3 DNA: TGTGCCAGCAGCTGGTCTTGGGCCGAAAAACTGTTTTTT.

This chain connects TRBV5-4 to TRBJ1-2; 7 bases map to TRBD1. This CDR3 has 13 residues. After removal of 0 bases from V and 7 bases from J, the junction contained 3 bases not matched to a gene. From germline, CDR1 is SGHNT and CDR2 YYREEE (reference sequence). CDR3 region: CASSLVGGGGYTF. DNA of the CDR3: TGTGCCAGCAGCTTGGTAGGGGGCGGTGGCTACACCTTC.

This chain uses TRBV18 with TRBJ1-1, with D maybe TRBD1 (6 bases). CDR1 is KGHSH and CDR2 is LQKENI in the germline V gene. There are 15 residues in the CDR3. Trimming shortened V by 3 bases and J by 5 bases, and 16 bases separated the two germline ends. The CDR3: CASSPMGGGLTEAFF. The DNA of the CDR3 is TGTGCCAGCTCACCGATGGGAGGGGGTCTTACTGAAGCTTTCTTT.